The rows below give T cell receptor beta chains drawn from one sample of a study of blood T cell repertoires in COVID-19. Method: immunoSEQ multiplex PCR; TCRdb's copy keeps in-frame clones and lacks some. The top ten hold roughly 8% of the sample, which has over 400,000 clones, approximately 91% seen once. Sequences were obtained from peripheral blood. The receptors shown here come from a woman in her 50s with COVID-19, enrolled during active disease. CDR3s include the opening cysteine and the closing phenylalanine or tryptophan. The D gene is left open where the match is weak. Only some rows state a clone size, as once, few, many or a class for expanded clones.

- TRBJ1-1 - TRBV30 CAWGQGTEAFF TGTGCCTGGGGTCAGGGGACTGAAGCTTTCTTT
- TRBJ2-1 TRBD2 TRBV9 CASSPHAGGEYNEQFF TGTGCCAGCAGCCCACATGCGGGGGGCGAGTACAATGAGCAGTTCTTC
- TRBJ1-1 TRBD1 TRBV29-1 CSVRTLGQGALGMNTEAFF TGCAGCGTTAGAACCCTCGGACAGGGGGCGTTGGGGATGAACACTGAAGCTTTCTTT
- TRBJ2-3 TRBD1 TRBV11-2 CASSYQGAPTDTQYF TGTGCCAGCAGCTACCAGGGGGCACCCACAGATACGCAGTATTTT
once TRBJ2-7 TRBD1 TRBV5-1 CASSLALAGGYEQYF TGCGCCAGCAGCTTGGCCCTGGCAGGGGGCTACGAGCAGTACTTC
once TRBJ2-1 - TRBV5-1 CASSLPRQGSPSYNEQFF TGCGCCAGCAGCCTACCAAGGCAGGGGAGTCCCTCCTACAATGAGCAGTTCTTC
- TRBJ1-1 - TRBV6-1 CASSDGRYTEAFF TGTGCCAGCAGTGATGGCAGGTACACTGAAGCTTTCTTT
- TRBJ2-3 - TRBV5-1 CASSLSARIDTQYF TGCGCCAGCAGCTTGTCCGCCAGAATAGATACGCAGTATTTT
- TRBJ1-1 TRBD1 TRBV5-4 CASSLTGTDTEAFF TGTGCCAGCAGCTTAACCGGGACAGACACTGAAGCTTTCTTT
- TRBJ2-7 - TRBV3-1/TRBV3-2 CASSQGRSSYEQYF TGTGCCAGCAGCCAAGGCAGAAGCTCCTACGAGCAGTACTTC
- TRBJ2-3 - TRBV9 CASSVAPGDTQYF TGTGCCAGCAGCGTAGCCCCCGGAGATACGCAGTATTTT
- TRBJ2-3 TRBD1 TRBV9 CASSVNPRDRGRSTDTQYF TGTGCCAGCAGCGTAAACCCCCGAGACAGGGGCCGGAGCACAGATACGCAGTATTTT
few TRBJ2-2 TRBD1 TRBV5-4 CASSRDRATGELFF TGTGCCAGCAGTCGGGACAGGGCTACCGGGGAGCTGTTTTTT
- TRBJ2-7 TRBD1 TRBV11-2 CASSSGTAYEQYF TGTGCCAGCAGCTCCGGGACAGCCTACGAGCAGTACTTC
- TRBJ2-3 - TRBV29-1 CSVWLGPDTQYF TGCAGCGTTTGGCTGGGCCCAGATACGCAGTATTTT
- TRBJ1-1 - TRBV7-9 CASSLDSNTEAFF TGTGCCAGCAGCCTCGACAGCAACACTGAAGCTTTCTTT
few TRBJ2-7 - TRBV30 CAWARQSYEQYF TGTGCCTGGGCCCGACAGAGCTACGAGCAGTACTTC